The rows below give T cell receptor beta chains drawn from one sample of a study of blood T cells in healthy people across ages. TCRdb analysed the 5' RACE reads with MiXCR anew, one entry per CDR3 protein. The repertoire consists of about 680,000 distinct CDR3 sequences, with over 45% occurring once and the leading ten covering roughly 30%. Sequencing was performed on blood. These TCRs come from a woman between 55 and 75 years old in good health. Both conserved end residues are part of each CDR3. Fields, in order: V gene, D gene, J gene, clone size, CDR3 DNA, CDR3 protein. The D gene is left open where the match is weak. Clone size is not always given. Where it is, it says once, few, many or a class for expanded clones.

TRBV28	TRBD1	TRBJ2-3	.	TGTGCCAGCAGGGGGACAGGGGCCACTACGCAGTATTTT	CASRGTGATTQYF
TRBV12-3/TRBV12-4	TRBD1	TRBJ1-2	few	TGTGCCAGCACCGGGACAGGGAATCCGGCCGGCTACACCTTC	CASTGTGNPAGYTF
TRBV6-6	.	TRBJ1-2	many	TGTGCCAGCAGTTACGTTGCAGGAAATAACTATGGCTACACCTTC	CASSYVAGNNYGYTF
TRBV20-1	.	TRBJ2-7	.	TGCAGTGCCAGACACGGTGGTGGCTACGAGCAGTACTTC	CSARHGGGYEQYF
TRBV29-1	TRBD1	TRBJ1-2	few	TGCAGCGTTGAATATTCCGGGACAGGGGGCTATGGCTACACCTTC	CSVEYSGTGGYGYTF
TRBV20-1	.	TRBJ2-5	.	TGCAGTGCTAGCAGGCCCCAAGAGACCCAGTACTTC	CSASRPQETQYF
TRBV20-1	.	TRBJ2-5	.	TGCAGTGCTAGGTTAGGGGGGACAGTAGAGACCCAGTACTTC	CSARLGGTVETQYF
TRBV5-1	TRBD1	TRBJ1-1	.	TGCGCCAGCTCGGAACTGGGACAGGCCAACACTGAAGCTTTCTTT	CASSELGQANTEAFF
TRBV3-1	.	TRBJ2-7	.	TGTGCCAGCAGCCCAAACGTTGGGACACACTACGAGCAGTACTTC	CASSPNVGTHYEQYF
TRBV28	TRBD1	TRBJ2-4	.	TGTGCCAGCAGTTTTCTCACAGGGGGCGCGGAAAACATTCAGTACTTC	CASSFLTGGAENIQYF
TRBV20-1	.	TRBJ2-4	.	TGCAGTGCTCCGGGACTCCTTCTTGAGGAGCAGTACTTC	CSAPGLLLEEQYF
TRBV5-1	.	TRBJ2-1	.	TGCGCCAGCAGCCCCGCCGGGACGAGGGACTACAATGAGCAGTTCTTC	CASSPAGTRDYNEQFF
TRBV3-1	TRBD2	TRBJ2-3	few	TGTGCCAGCAGCCAAGATCTTACTAGCGGGAGCCGCGGCACAGATACGCAGTATTTT	CASSQDLTSGSRGTDTQYF
TRBV7-9	TRBD2	TRBJ2-5	.	TGTGCCAGCAGCTTTAGCGGGTCCCTCTACAATGAGCGGTACTTC	CASSFSGSLYNERYF
TRBV20-1	.	TRBJ2-1	.	TGCAGTGCTAGTTTGGCGGGGAGCGGGAATGAGCAGTTCTTC	CSASLAGSGNEQFF
TRBV7-9	TRBD1	TRBJ1-1	.	TGTGCCACCCAGGGGGCGAACACTGAAGCTTTCTTT	CATQGANTEAFF
TRBV5-6	TRBD2	TRBJ2-5	once	TGTGCCAGCAGCTTGTTGTCTAGCGGGGAAGAGACCCAGTACTTC	CASSLLSSGEETQYF
TRBV7-9	.	TRBJ2-1	once	TGTGCCAGCCCGTCTGGGCCCCAAAGGTCCGGTGAGCAGTTCTTC	CASPSGPQRSGEQFF
TRBV7-2	.	TRBJ1-2	few	TGTGCCAGCAGCTTAATCCGAGGGTTGGACTATGGCTACACCTTC	CASSLIRGLDYGYTF
TRBV2	.	TRBJ2-5	few	TGTGCCAGCAGTGAAGGGGGTCAGGAGTACTTC	CASSEGGQEYF
TRBV2	.	TRBJ2-1	.	TGTGCCAGCAGTGAAGTTGGGCAGTTCTTC	CASSEVGQFF